These 29 T cell receptor beta chains originate from one sample sequenced in a study of blood T cells in healthy people across ages (dated by TCRdb to the mid-2010s). Preparation of the library involved 5' RACE. These reads were obtained on an Illumina HiSeq 2500. A second roughly 7 to 12 cycle PCR used a sample-barcoded 5' primer and a J-beta primer mix. The raw public data were reprocessed by TCRdb itself: fastp quality trimming at Q25, MiXCR clonotype calling, in-frame beta chains only. A single entry per CDR3 protein holds the most common genes and DNA from its merged rows. The sample table records roughly 1,500,000 distinct CDR3 sequences; almost 35% of these occur just once. The ten largest make up about 11% of the sample. The sequenced sample consisted of blood. The source is a young woman in good health.

This clonotype was detected a few times. The genes are TRBV5-1 and TRBJ2-3; 9 bases line up with TRBD2. After removal of 4 bases from V and 1 base from J, the junction contained 13 bases not matched to a gene. This CDR3 has 18 amino acids. The germline V gene encodes CDR1 SGHRS and CDR2 YFSETQ. The CDR3 is CASSHPTGRLAGTDTQYF. DNA for the CDR3: TGCGCCAGCAGCCACCCAACCGGGAGACTAGCGGGCACAGATACGCAGTATTTT.

Regarding this clonotype: One base away lies a much larger clone, so this may be a sequencing read error. V usage is TRBV15 and J usage is TRBJ2-5, with 8 bases identical to TRBD2. This CDR3 contains 15 residues. Germline lookup yields CDR1 LNHNV and CDR2 YYDKDF (reference sequence). Written as DNA, the CDR3 is TGTGCCGCCAGCAAAATAGCGGGAAGTACGGAGACCCAGTACTTC. It encodes CAASKIAGSTETQYF. The full variable domain, completed using reference TRBV15 and TRBJ2-5, is DAMVIQNPRYQVTQFGKPVTLSCSQTLNHNVMYWYQQKSSQAPKLLFHYYDKDFNNEADTPDNFQSRRPNTSFCFLDIRSPGLGDTAMYLCAASKIAGSTETQYFGPGTRLLVL.

This clonotype was counted between two and nine times. The chain carries TRBV12-3 or TRBV12-4 and TRBJ2-5; tentatively, D is TRBD2 (5 bases). This CDR3 region has 11 residues. V dropped 6 bases and J dropped 11 bases, with 13 bases sitting between them. CDR3 sequence: CASRLDSEQYF. The CDR3 region has the DNA TGTGCCAGCAGACTAGATAGTGAGCAGTACTTC.

The V call is TRBV27, the J call TRBJ1-1; 8 bases are shared with TRBD1. This CDR3 spans 14 amino acids. Germline assignment: CDR1 MNHEY and CDR2 SMNVEV (reference sequence). Germline trimming cut 6 bases from V and 10 bases from J; bases unmatched to any gene: 13. The CDR3 nucleotides read TGTGCCAGCAGCCCGGACAGGGTGAGCAGGGGAGCTTTCTTT. It specifies CASSPDRVSRGAFF.

V usage is TRBV6-5 and J usage is TRBJ2-2, with unresolved D. The CDR3 length is 14 residues. With 1 base removed from V and 3 bases from J, the gap between germline ends came to 6 bases. The germline V gene encodes CDR1 MNHEY and CDR2 SVGAGI. The CDR3: CASSYWVDTGELFF. DNA for the CDR3: TGTGCCAGCAGTTACTGGGTCGACACCGGGGAGCTGTTTTTT.

This clonotype was seen only once. The J gene is TRBJ2-4, the V gene TRBV28, with TRBD2 identical over 7 bases. The CDR3 runs 16 residues. V lost 6 bases, J lost 0 bases, and 8 bases stayed unmatched. The germline gives CDR1 MDHEN, CDR2 SYDVKM. The CDR3, as DNA: TGTGCCAGCAGCCCTCTAGCGGACCTAGCCAAAAACATTCAGTACTTC. Its translation is CASSPLADLAKNIQYF.

This clonotype was recorded many times. This chain uses TRBV10-3 with TRBJ2-3; 9 nucleotides match TRBD1. The CDR3 has 13 amino acids. V gave up 8 bases and J gave up 7 bases; unmatched junction bases: 7. Germline CDR1 and CDR2: ENHRY and SYGVKD. The CDR3 here is CAISGQGANTQYF. The DNA of the CDR3 is TGTGCCATCTCGGGACAGGGAGCGAATACGCAGTATTTT.

This clonotype has only a few counts. The genes are TRBV4-1 and TRBJ2-3; weak D call: TRBD2 (6 bases). Germline V lookup: CDR1 MGHRA, CDR2 YSYEKL. Trimming took 0 bases from V and 2 from J, leaving 12 bases between them. The CDR3 has 16 amino acids. The CDR3 region has the DNA TGCGCCAGCAGCCAAGATCGGGGCGGGGACACAGATACGCAGTATTTT. It is translated as CASSQDRGGDTDTQYF.

On this clonotype itself: A read error may produce the germline difference seen at one junction end. This sequence joins TRBV24-1 and TRBJ2-6; 8 bases agree with TRBD1. Germline assignment: CDR1 KGHDR and CDR2 SFDVKD. There are 17 residues in the CDR3. The CDR3, as DNA: TGTGCCACCAGTGATGGCGGCAGGGGGCTCGGGACCAACGTCCGGACTTTC. Its protein product is CATSDGGRGLGTNVRTF.

The chain combines TRBV5-5 with TRBJ2-7, with 8 positions matching TRBD1. With 0 bases clipped from V and 2 bases from J, the junction kept 7 bases outside the gene matches. The CDR3 consists of 16 residues. Germline values: CDR1 SGHKS, CDR2 YYEKEE (reference sequence). CDR3 amino acids: CASSLGGTGGAYEQYF. As DNA, the CDR3 is TGTGCCAGCAGCTTGGGGGGGACAGGAGGGGCCTACGAGCAGTACTTC. Full variable domain (rest looked up from reference TRBV5-5 and TRBJ2-7): DAGVTQSPTHLIKTRGQQVTLRCSPISGHKSVSWYQQVLGQGPQFIFQYYEKEERGRGNFPDRFSARQFPNYSSELNVNALLLGDSALYLCASSLGGTGGAYEQYFGPGTRLTVT.

V usage is TRBV7-9 and J usage is TRBJ1-2, with D unclear. From germline, CDR1 is SEHNR and CDR2 FQNEAQ (reference sequence). The V gene lost 0 bases and the J gene lost 0 bases, with 5 bases spanning the gap. The CDR3 contains 14 residues. The CDR3 spells CASSLAMANYGYTF. The CDR3 DNA is TGTGCCAGCAGCTTAGCTATGGCTAACTATGGCTACACCTTC.

In this sample, this clonotype turned up a few times. V usage is TRBV27 and J usage is TRBJ1-5; D gene uncertain. Trimming shortened V by 5 bases and J by 6 bases, and 11 bases separated the two germline ends. Germline lookup yields CDR1 MNHEY and CDR2 SMNVEV (reference sequence). The CDR3 is 13 amino acids. The CDR3 DNA follows: TGTGCCAGCAGTCCGGAGGCCGGTCAGCCCCAGCATTTT. Translation gives CASSPEAGQPQHF.

This sequence joins TRBV7-9 and TRBJ2-7; 10 nucleotides align to TRBD1. J was trimmed by 1 base and V by 6 bases; bases with no gene match: 6. In germline, CDR1 is SEHNR, CDR2 FQNEAQ (reference sequence). The CDR3 is 15 residues long. CDR3 protein: CASRGDRGISYEQYF. The CDR3 DNA sequence: TGTGCCAGCAGGGGGGACAGGGGTATTTCCTACGAGCAGTACTTC.

This clonotype was observed a handful of times. The chain employs TRBV6-2 or TRBV6-3 and TRBJ1-2, with 9 bases lining up with TRBD1. This CDR3 has 15 amino acids. Trimming at V came to 6 bases and at J to 3 bases, leaving 8 bases not matched to a gene. From germline, CDR1 is MNHEY and CDR2 SVGEGT. CDR3 sequence reads: CASRPPGQGDYGYTF. The CDR3 region has the DNA TGTGCCAGCAGACCCCCGGGACAGGGAGACTATGGCTACACCTTC.

A few counts support this clonotype. The gene calls are TRBV20-1 and TRBJ1-2; the D is unclear. CDR1 is DFQATT, CDR2 SNEGSKA, per germline (reference sequence). The CDR3 sequence is 15 residues long. The germline V and J ends were trimmed by 0 bases and 1 base, with 12 bases remaining between them. CDR3 DNA sequence: TGCAGTGCTAGAGATTCGCAGTTTATTAACTATGGCTACACCTTC. Translation gives CSARDSQFINYGYTF.

This clonotype turned up a few times. V usage is TRBV4-1 and J usage is TRBJ1-4; the D gene is possibly TRBD1 (6 bases). The CDR3 loop spans 13 amino acids. The germline CDR1 and CDR2 sequences are MGHRA and YSYEKL. V lost 5 bases and J 8 bases, leaving 12 bases between the germline ends. CDR3 sequence (DNA): TGCGCCAGCAGCTCAAGACAGGAGGAAAAACTGTTTTTT. The encoded protein is CASSSRQEEKLFF.

The gene calls are TRBV9 and TRBJ2-1; 8 nucleotides match TRBD2. Germline-derived CDR1 and CDR2 are SGDLS and YYNGEE. V dropped 0 bases and J dropped 2; count of bases not matched to a gene: 10. The CDR3 spans 18 residues. CDR3 DNA sequence: TGTGCCAGCAGCGTAGCTACAGCGGCGGGAGGCGCCTACAATGAGCAGTTCTTC. It is translated as CASSVATAAGGAYNEQFF.

This clonotype was picked up a small number of times. This chain connects TRBV4-1 to TRBJ1-1; D call uncertain. V lost 0 bases and J lost 6, with 8 bases in between. CDR3 length: 13 amino acids. Germline lookup yields CDR1 MGHRA and CDR2 YSYEKL. The chain's CDR3 is CASSQDRVSEAFF. CDR3 in DNA: TGCGCCAGCAGCCAAGATCGCGTCTCTGAAGCTTTCTTT.

This chain joins TRBV6-1 and TRBJ2-3, with TRBD2 matching over 8 bases. The trim removed 2 bases at V and 4 bases at J, leaving 5 bases unmatched. In germline, CDR1 is MNHNS, CDR2 SASEGT. There are 15 residues in the CDR3. The CDR3, as DNA: TGTGCCAGCAGTGAACGGGGGGGCTTTTCAGATACGCAGTATTTT. This encodes CASSERGGFSDTQYF.

This clonotype was found many times. The chain has TRBV29-1 and TRBJ2-5; D is undetermined. Germline V CDR1 and CDR2: SQVTM, ANQGSEA. Trimming took 4 bases from V and 7 from J, leaving 7 bases between them. The CDR3 contains 10 residues. CDR3 sequence: CSVGRGTQYF. In nucleotides, the CDR3 is TGCAGCGTTGGAAGAGGGACCCAGTACTTC.

This clonotype was seen ten or more times. The V and J genes are TRBV7-2 and TRBJ2-1; D tentatively reads TRBD1 or TRBD2 (5 bases each). CDR1 and CDR2 from the germline V gene are SGHTA and FQGNSA. V was shortened by 3 bases and J by 2 bases, with 11 bases between the two germline ends. CDR3 length equals 15 residues. CDR3 amino acids: CASSLGPPPYNEQFF. The DNA for the CDR3 is TGTGCCAGCAGCTTGGGACCCCCGCCCTACAATGAGCAGTTCTTC.

Regarding this clonotype: One end of the junction is discordant with germline, which a read error may explain. DNA for the CDR3: TGCGCCAGCAGCCAGCCGGGACTAGCGGCACCCGATATGCAGTATTTT. It codes for CASSQPGLAAPDMQYF. V gene TRBV4-1 combines with J gene TRBJ2-3, with 11 nucleotides matching TRBD2. From germline, CDR1 is MGHRA and CDR2 YSYEKL. The CDR3 is 16 residues long.

In its sample, this clonotype was seen many times. The CDR3 loop is CASSLDRQGGIYEQYF. In nucleotides, the CDR3 is TGCGCCAGCAGCTTGGACCGCCAGGGTGGGATCTACGAGCAGTACTTC. This chain connects TRBV5-1 to TRBJ2-7; D might be TRBD1 (5 bases). Trimming cost V 0 bases and J 3 bases, with 16 bases left between them. The CDR3 spans 16 residues. Germline CDR1 is SGHRS and CDR2 is YFSETQ.

The chain uses TRBV2 and TRBJ2-5; TRBD2 is a possible D gene (5 bases). The end of the DNA aligns better with TRBJ2-7, so the J call may be wrong. This CDR3 has 12 amino acids. CDR1 SNHLY and CDR2 FYNNEI come from the germline V gene. The CDR3 region has the DNA TGTGCCAGCAGTGATTCCGGGGACGAGCAGTACTTC. This encodes CASSDSGDEQYF.

This chain uses TRBV5-6 with TRBJ1-4; no clear D. The V and J ends lost 4 bases and 0 bases respectively, with 7 bases between them. From germline, CDR1 is SGHDT and CDR2 YYEEEE. CDR3 length equals 14 residues. The CDR3 reads CASSARATNEKLFF. The CDR3, as DNA: TGTGCCAGCAGCGCACGGGCAACTAATGAAAAACTGTTTTTT. The variable domain in full, with the rest retrieved from reference TRBV5-6 and TRBJ1-4, is DAGVTQSPTHLIKTRGQQVTLRCSPKSGHDTVSWYQQALGQGPQFIFQYYEEEERQRGNFPDRFSGHQFPNYSSELNVNALLLGDSALYLCASSARATNEKLFFGSGTQLSVL.

This chain joins TRBV29-1 and TRBJ2-1; D is ambiguous. CDR1 and CDR2 (germline): SQVTM, ANQGSEA. CDR3 length equals 13 residues. Trimming removed 4 bases at V and 3 bases at J, with 10 bases between. The CDR3 is CSVGQFYYNEQFF. CDR3 bases: TGCAGCGTTGGTCAGTTCTACTACAATGAGCAGTTCTTC.

About this clonotype: Germline is not matched at one junction end, which may reflect a read error. The chain uses TRBV6-2 or TRBV6-3 and TRBJ2-1, with TRBD2 matching over 7 bases. The CDR3 has 15 residues. CDR1 is MNHEY and CDR2 is SVGEGT in the germline V gene. The CDR3 here is CASRSTSVLYNEQFF. The CDR3 bases are TGTGCCAGCAGGTCTACTAGCGTCCTTTACAACGAGCAGTTCTTC.

This clonotype came up a few times. This chain links TRBV7-8 with TRBJ2-1; 10 positions agree with TRBD2. CDR1 SGHVS and CDR2 FQNEAQ come from the germline V gene. J was trimmed by 6 bases and V by 5 bases; bases with no gene match: 10. CDR3 length equals 16 residues. CDR3 loop: CASSEIAGGRSNEQFF. CDR3 DNA: TGTGCCAGCAGCGAGATAGCGGGGGGCCGGAGCAATGAGCAGTTCTTC.

This clonotype was counted many times. The chain uses TRBV5-5 and TRBJ2-3; 8 nucleotides match TRBD2. CDR3 length: 20 amino acids. Germline V lookup: CDR1 SGHKS, CDR2 YYEKEE (reference sequence). V gave up 4 bases and J gave up 0 bases; unmatched junction bases: 19. As DNA, the CDR3 is TGTGCCAGCAGCGCGGCTGTAGCGGGACCCCTGTACGGTAGCACAGATACGCAGTATTTT. Amino acid sequence: CASSAAVAGPLYGSTDTQYF.